The 9 T cell receptor beta chains reported below all come from one sample, sequenced in a study of blood T cells in healthy people across ages. Alongside a J-beta primer mix, a sample-barcoded 5' primer served in a second PCR lasting about 7 to 11 cycles. TCRdb reprocessed the 5' RACE reads via MiXCR and lists one record per CDR3 protein. The repertoire holds roughly 2 million distinct CDR3 sequences, with about 49% as singletons. Sequenced input: blood. The receptors originated from a woman aged 40-49 years in good health.

This clonotype was counted a few times. The chain has TRBV7-2 and TRBJ2-7; 8 nucleotides line up with TRBD2. Trimming at V came to 6 bases and at J to 2 bases, leaving 21 bases not matched to a gene. This CDR3 is 19 amino acids long. In germline, CDR1 is SGHTA, CDR2 FQGNSA. This CDR3 is CASSFLPMVLAGPAYEQYF. CDR3 in DNA: TGTGCCAGCAGTTTCCTCCCGATGGTCCTAGCGGGTCCTGCCTACGAGCAGTACTTC.

The rearrangement joins TRBV20-1 to TRBJ2-4; D gene unclear. The CDR3 consists of 13 residues. Germline assignment: CDR1 DFQATT and CDR2 SNEGSKA (reference sequence). V lost 6 bases and J lost 0, with 9 bases in between. The CDR3 reads CSAPELAKNIQYF. The CDR3 DNA is TGCAGTGCCCCAGAGTTAGCCAAAAACATTCAGTACTTC.

The chain is built from TRBV6-2 or TRBV6-3 and TRBJ1-1; D gene unclear. The V end was cut by 2 bases, the J end by 5 bases, with 9 bases between. The CDR3 extends over 13 amino acids. The germline gives CDR1 MNHEY, CDR2 SVGEGT. The CDR3 DNA is TGTGCCAGCAGTTACCCCCTTGGGACTGAAGCTTTCTTT. Its protein product is CASSYPLGTEAFF.

There are a few counts of this clonotype. The chain joins TRBV7-2 to TRBJ1-2; D is uncertain. V was trimmed by 2 bases and J by 2 bases, leaving 9 bases between them. Germline V gene lookup returns CDR1 SGHTA and CDR2 FQGNSA. The CDR3 runs 14 residues. The DNA for the CDR3 is TGTGCCAGCAGCTTATCCAGGCTAAACTATGGCTACACCTTC. Encoded protein: CASSLSRLNYGYTF.

V gene TRBV29-1 combines with J gene TRBJ1-2, with TRBD1 matching 7 bases. Germline CDR1 reads SQVTM; CDR2 reads ANQGSEA. Losses at the gene ends were 4 bases for V and 7 bases for J; bases not matched to a gene: 12. The CDR3 covers 14 residues. The CDR3 coding sequence is TGCAGCGTTGTTGCGAATCAGGGGGACCGTGGCTACACCTTC. It is translated as CSVVANQGDRGYTF.

Note on this clonotype: The junction departs from germline at one end; a sequencing error may be responsible. In DNA, the CDR3 is TGCGCCAGCAGTCAATCCCTGGACAGGGTCGGCACAGAAACGCAGTATTTT. Translated: CASSQSLDRVGTETQYF. This chain joins TRBV23-1 and TRBJ2-3, with TRBD1 matching 8 bases. TRBV23-1 is an ORF, and what it does is uncertain. CDR3 size: 17 residues.

A few counts support this clonotype. The chain employs TRBV29-1 and TRBJ1-2, with D possibly TRBD1 on 5 matching bases. The CDR3 is made up of 15 amino acids. CDR1 is SQVTM, CDR2 ANQGSEA, per germline. Trimming pared 7 bases from V and 0 bases from J, leaving 18 bases between. The CDR3 spells CSAPNQGITNYGYTF. The CDR3 bases are TGCAGCGCCCCAAACCAGGGAATTACTAACTATGGCTACACCTTC.

The chain has TRBV7-9 and TRBJ2-3; unclear D gene. CDR3 length: 14 residues. Germline CDR1 reads SEHNR; CDR2 reads FQNEAQ (reference sequence). Deletions cut 1 base from V and 0 bases from J, with 5 bases between. CDR3 sequence reads: CASSLEWSTDTQYF. CDR3 DNA sequence: TGTGCCAGCAGCTTAGAGTGGAGCACAGATACGCAGTATTTT.

The gene calls are TRBV5-1 and TRBJ1-1, with 8 bases fitting TRBD1. CDR3 length: 16 amino acids. The V gene's germline CDR1 is SGHRS and CDR2 YFSETQ. Germline trimming cut 2 bases from V and 3 bases from J; bases unmatched to any gene: 9. This CDR3 is CASSFSTGVGDTEAFF. The CDR3 DNA reads TGCGCCAGCAGCTTTTCGACAGGGGTTGGGGACACTGAAGCTTTCTTT.